These 22 T cell receptor beta chains came from one sample sequenced in a study of T cells after yellow fever vaccination (dated by TCRdb to between 2018 and 2020). The library was produced with 5' RACE. Reads for this sample came from an Illumina HiSeq 2500. Using fastp trimming at Q25 and MiXCR clonotype assembly, TCRdb reanalyzed the public sequencing data and kept in-frame beta chains. Rows with one shared CDR3 protein collapse into an entry with the most common genes and DNA. The sample yields roughly 500,000 distinct CDR3 sequences; about 19% were counted once. The ten largest clones add up to more than 13% of the sample. The meaning of the sample's treatment or condition label: live attenuated yellow fever vaccine strain. The sequenced sample was PBMCs, obtained 15 days after the yellow fever booster vaccination. These receptors came from a man aged 25 to 40 who received the YFV17D yellow fever vaccine.

V usage is TRBV10-3 and J usage is TRBJ2-3; the D gene is possibly TRBD2 (6 bases). The CDR3 covers 14 residues. The V and J ends lost 6 bases and 7 bases respectively, with 17 bases between them. Germline loops: CDR1 ENHRY, CDR2 SYGVKD. In DNA, the CDR3 is TGTGCCATCAGATCCCGTTCGGGGGAGAATACGCAGTATTTT. It is translated as CAIRSRSGENTQYF.

The gene calls are TRBV7-2 and TRBJ2-1; TRBD2 aligns across 7 bases. CDR3 length equals 13 residues. The germline V gene encodes CDR1 SGHTA and CDR2 FQGNSA. V lost 4 bases, J lost 9 bases, and 6 bases stayed unmatched. The CDR3 spells CASSWAGVGEQFF. The CDR3 DNA reads TGTGCCAGCAGCTGGGCGGGGGTAGGTGAGCAGTTCTTC.

The chain combines TRBV29-1 with TRBJ2-5; TRBD1 is a possible D gene (5 bases). V lost 0 bases and J lost 2, with 16 bases in between. Germline assignment: CDR1 SQVTM and CDR2 ANQGSEA. The CDR3 contains 16 residues. The CDR3 spells CSVEDLLGAVQETQYF. For the CDR3, the DNA is TGCAGCGTTGAAGATCTTCTAGGGGCGGTACAAGAGACCCAGTACTTC.

The chain links TRBV7-9 to TRBJ1-2, with D unclear. The germline V and J ends were trimmed by 5 bases and 4 bases, with 20 bases remaining between them. The CDR3 contains 16 residues. CDR1 and CDR2 from the germline V gene are SEHNR and FQNEAQ (reference sequence). The CDR3, as DNA: TGTGCCAGCAGCCGCCAATCCATGCGGCTCAGCTATGGCTACACCTTC. Protein product: CASSRQSMRLSYGYTF.

V and J are TRBV9 and TRBJ2-2, with 9 bases lining up with TRBD1. V lost 3 bases and J lost 1; bases outside the gene matches: 7. CDR1 SGDLS and CDR2 YYNGEE come from the germline V gene. The CDR3 sequence is 17 residues long. In DNA form, the CDR3 reads TGTGCCAGCAGCGGTCGACAGGGGGGATTGAACACCGGGGAGCTGTTTTTT. Amino acids: CASSGRQGGLNTGELFF. Variable domain in full (rest from reference TRBV9 and TRBJ2-2): DSGVTQTPKHLITATGQRVTLRCSPRSGDLSVYWYQQSLDQGLQFLIQYYNGEERAKGNILERFSAQQFPDLHSELNLSSLELGDSALYFCASSGRQGGLNTGELFFGEGSRLTVL.

The V call is TRBV12-3 or TRBV12-4, the J call TRBJ1-2, with D perhaps TRBD1 (5 bases). V shed 4 bases and J shed 8 bases, with 14 bases lying between them. The CDR3 sequence is 13 residues long. CDR3 sequence: CASSYRDAIGYTF. The CDR3 bases are TGTGCCAGCAGTTACCGGGACGCCATCGGCTACACCTTC.

The table lists this clonotype with a few counts. J is TRBJ2-5 and V is TRBV5-6, with 8 bases matching TRBD2. The germline CDR1 and CDR2 sequences are SGHDT and YYEEEE. This CDR3 comprises 15 residues. Losses at the gene ends were 4 bases for V and 1 base for J; bases not matched to a gene: 6. DNA of the CDR3: TGTGCCAGCAGCAGATCCGGGACTAGCCAAGAGACCCAGTACTTC. This encodes CASSRSGTSQETQYF.

V is TRBV5-1 and J is TRBJ2-2; 8 bases align to TRBD1. CDR3 size: 13 residues. Germline trimming cut 7 bases from V and 4 bases from J; bases unmatched to any gene: 3. CDR1 is SGHRS and CDR2 is YFSETQ in the germline V gene. Here the CDR3 reads CASGTGGTGELFF. CDR3 in DNA: TGCGCCAGCGGGACAGGTGGCACCGGGGAGCTGTTTTTT.

This clonotype appeared a few times. The V gene is TRBV29-1, the J gene TRBJ2-3; D uncertain. The V and J ends lost 0 bases and 8 bases respectively, with 18 bases between them. Germline CDR1 and CDR2: SQVTM and ANQGSEA. This CDR3 has 15 residues. The CDR3 nucleotides are TGCAGCGTTGAAGAGGTGGAGACAACTCCTGGTACGCAGTATTTT. It translates to CSVEEVETTPGTQYF.

A few counts support this clonotype. This sequence joins TRBV12-3 or TRBV12-4 and TRBJ2-7; D is unclear. Trimming stripped 6 bases from V and 0 bases from J, with 6 bases between. The CDR3 is 12 residues long. DNA of the CDR3: TGTGCCAGCAGCCGCCTCTCCTACGAGCAGTACTTC. Translated, it gives CASSRLSYEQYF.

This clonotype was counted ten times or more. This chain connects TRBV29-1 to TRBJ2-7; 8 bases are shared with TRBD2. The CDR3 length is 14 residues. The junction had 10 bases not matched to a gene; V was cut back by 6 bases and J by 3 bases. Germline assignment: CDR1 SQVTM and CDR2 ANQGSEA. DNA of the CDR3: TGCAGCGTGGCCCCCGGGACTAGGGGCTACGAGCAGTACTTC. Translating it yields CSVAPGTRGYEQYF.

A few counts support this clonotype. The rearrangement links TRBV29-1 to TRBJ1-2, with 7 bases that match TRBD1. Trimming at V came to 7 bases and at J to 2 bases, leaving 7 bases not matched to a gene. Per germline, CDR1 SQVTM and CDR2 ANQGSEA. The CDR3 sequence is 13 residues long. CDR3 loop: CSAGDSKNYGYTF. The CDR3 DNA is TGCAGCGCCGGGGACAGTAAAAACTATGGCTACACCTTC. The variable domain in full, completed from reference TRBV29-1 and TRBJ1-2, reads SAVISQKPSRDICQRGTSLTIQCQVDSQVTMMFWYRQQPGQSLTLIATANQGSEATYESGFVIDKFPISRPNLTFSTLTVSNMSPEDSSIYLCSAGDSKNYGYTFGSGTRLTVV.

This clonotype was detected ten times or more. The chain combines TRBV29-1 with TRBJ1-2, with TRBD1 matching over 8 bases. V lost 7 bases and J lost 2; bases outside the gene matches: 12. Germline V gives CDR1 SQVTM, CDR2 ANQGSEA. The CDR3 sequence is 15 residues long. The CDR3 here is CSATSRDRWNYGYTF. The CDR3 DNA reads TGCAGCGCCACCTCACGGGACAGGTGGAACTATGGCTACACCTTC.

The chain employs TRBV19 and TRBJ2-4; no firm D call. Trimming shortened V by 4 bases and J by 8 bases, and 12 bases separated the two germline ends. CDR1 and CDR2 from the germline V gene are LNHDA and SQIVND (reference sequence). The CDR3 contains 13 residues. For the CDR3, the DNA is TGTGCCAGTAGTAGGGCTGAGACGGACATTCAGTACTTC. Protein product: CASSRAETDIQYF.

This clonotype was seen a few times. The CDR3, as DNA: TGCAGCGTTGAGGACGGGAGCTCCTACGAGCAGTACTTC. Translation gives CSVEDGSSYEQYF. V gene TRBV29-1 combines with J gene TRBJ2-7; tentative D call: TRBD2 (6 bases). With 3 bases removed from V and 0 bases from J, the gap between germline ends came to 9 bases. The CDR3 sequence is 13 residues long. In germline, CDR1 is SQVTM, CDR2 ANQGSEA.

The chain uses TRBV7-2 and TRBJ2-1; the D gene is possibly TRBD2 (6 bases). This CDR3 is 14 amino acids long. Trimming left V 1 base short and J 8 bases short, with 12 bases between. Germline CDR1 is SGHTA and CDR2 is FQGNSA. Here the CDR3 DNA reads TGTGCCAGCAGCTTAGACGTCGGGAGCGATGAGCAGTTCTTC. Protein: CASSLDVGSDEQFF.

V and J are TRBV4-3 and TRBJ2-1; 11 bases fit TRBD1. Germline values: CDR1 LGHNA, CDR2 YSLEER. The V and J ends lost 5 bases and 7 bases, in that order; junction bases with no gene match: 10. This CDR3 has 16 amino acids. The CDR3 reads CASSAYGQGAANEQFF. As DNA, the CDR3 is TGCGCCAGCAGCGCTTACGGACAGGGGGCGGCAAATGAGCAGTTCTTC.

This clonotype was seen only a few times. The chain uses TRBV5-1 and TRBJ2-1; D possibly uses TRBD1 or TRBD2 (5 bases each). The CDR3 is 14 residues long. The germline V gene encodes CDR1 SGHRS and CDR2 YFSETQ. V lost 9 bases, J lost 4 bases, and 17 bases lay in between. As DNA, the CDR3 is TGCGCCACCACGACCGGGACCGGGTACAATGAGCAGTTCTTC. Amino acids: CATTTGTGYNEQFF.

This clonotype was counted only a few times. The J gene is TRBJ2-1, the V gene TRBV3-1, with 9 bases identical to TRBD2. Germline CDR1 is LGHDT and CDR2 is YNNKEL (reference sequence). CDR3 length: 15 residues. V trimming: 5 bases; J trimming: 6 bases; junction bases outside the gene matches: 8. The CDR3 DNA reads TGTGCCAGCAGCTTTCTAGCGGGAAAGCTCAATGAGCAGTTCTTC. Translating it yields CASSFLAGKLNEQFF.

The chain is built from TRBV29-1 and TRBJ1-1; no reliable D call. The CDR3 spans 12 residues. V lost 4 bases, J lost 6 bases, and 12 bases lay in between. Germline values: CDR1 SQVTM, CDR2 ANQGSEA. CDR3 amino acids: CSVGLPAAEAFF. The DNA for the CDR3 is TGCAGCGTTGGGCTCCCGGCGGCTGAAGCTTTCTTT.

In its sample, this clonotype was seen a few times. A read error is likely, as this CDR3 ends without the conserved phenylalanine or tryptophan. The limits of the CDR3 on the DNA are not certain, so only TCRdb's listed CDR3 is given. This sequence joins TRBV10-2 and TRBJ2-7; the D call in the table, TRBD1, was not verified against the DNA. The CDR3 spans 13 residues, counting both ends. Germline CDR1 WSHSY, CDR2 SAAADI. The CDR3 sequence: CASSEGGGALLRA.

This clonotype was counted a few times. This chain joins TRBV29-1 and TRBJ2-3; a weak D match, TRBD2 (6 bases). This CDR3 has 14 amino acids. Deletions cut 4 bases from V and 1 base from J, with 12 bases between. The germline gives CDR1 SQVTM, CDR2 ANQGSEA. The CDR3, as DNA: TGCAGCGTTGCGGGAGCACAGGGCACAGATACGCAGTATTTT. It encodes CSVAGAQGTDTQYF.